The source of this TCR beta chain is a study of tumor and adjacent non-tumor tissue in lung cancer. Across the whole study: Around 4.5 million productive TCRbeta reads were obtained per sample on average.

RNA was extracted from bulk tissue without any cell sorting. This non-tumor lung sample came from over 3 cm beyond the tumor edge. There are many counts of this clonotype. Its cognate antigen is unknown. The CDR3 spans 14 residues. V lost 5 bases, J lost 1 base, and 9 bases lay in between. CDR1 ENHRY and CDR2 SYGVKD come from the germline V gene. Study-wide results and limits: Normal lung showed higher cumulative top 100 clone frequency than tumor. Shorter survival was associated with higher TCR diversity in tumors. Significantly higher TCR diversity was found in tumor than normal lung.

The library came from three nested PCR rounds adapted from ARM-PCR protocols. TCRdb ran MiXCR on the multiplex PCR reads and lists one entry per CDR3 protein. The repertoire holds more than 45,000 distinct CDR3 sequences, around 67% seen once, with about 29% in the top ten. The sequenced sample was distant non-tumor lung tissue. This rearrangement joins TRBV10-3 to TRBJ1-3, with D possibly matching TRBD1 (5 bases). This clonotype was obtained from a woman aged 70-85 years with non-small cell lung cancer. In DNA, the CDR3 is TGTGCCATCAGTCTTCAGGGATCTGGAAACACCATATATTTT. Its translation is CAISLQGSGNTIYF.